This entry concerns a single T cell receptor (beta chain). This CDR3 contains 14 residues. Trimming took off 3 bases at V and 7 bases at J, with 12 bases between the two ends. The germline V gene has CDR1 SGHAT and CDR2 FQNNGV. The data are from a study of blood T cell repertoires in COVID-19. Sequencing used immunoSEQ multiplex PCR; TCRdb keeps in-frame clones, though not all of them. The sample has some 98,000 clones, roughly 80% seen once. The V and J genes are TRBV11-2 and TRBJ2-2, with D perhaps matching TRBD1 (6 bases). Sequenced input: peripheral blood. The TCR originated in a human donor in a cohort sampled during active COVID-19. This CDR3 reads CASSFHRAIGELFF. The CDR3 bases are TGTGCCAGCAGCTTCCACAGGGCTATCGGGGAGCTGTTTTTT.